The 18 T cell receptor beta chains below were found in one sample sequenced in a study of radiotherapy plus CTLA-4 blockade in lung cancer. Sequencing used immunoSEQ multiplex PCR; TCRdb keeps in-frame clones, though not all of them. The data contain 13,000 or so clones, under 90% of them seen just once; the ten biggest clones take up around 32%. The sequencing used peripheral blood, collected from a patient treated with radiotherapy plus ipilimumab. The receptors come from a human donor with non-small cell lung cancer that progressed on radiotherapy plus ipilimumab.

This clone has just one count. V and J are TRBV5-1 and TRBJ2-7; 8 nucleotides align to TRBD2. After removal of 3 bases from V and 1 base from J, the junction contained 6 bases not matched to a gene. The length of the CDR3 is 15 residues. From germline, CDR1 is SGHRS and CDR2 YFSETQ. The CDR3 region is CASSWGASGSYEQYF. The CDR3, as DNA: TGCGCCAGCAGCTGGGGGGCTAGCGGGTCCTACGAGCAGTACTTC.

The gene calls are TRBV5-6 and TRBJ2-2; 10 positions agree with TRBD2. Germline V gene data show CDR1 as SGHDT and CDR2 as YYEEEE. The V segment lost 4 bases and the J segment 2 bases; nucleotides outside the gene matches: 5. This CDR3 has 16 amino acids. The CDR3 bases are TGTGCCAGCAGCGCTTCTAGCGGGGGTAACACCGGGGAGCTGTTTTTT. It translates to CASSASSGGNTGELFF. Based on the CDR3 plus reference TRBV5-6 and TRBJ2-2, the full variable domain is DAGVTQSPTHLIKTRGQQVTLRCSPKSGHDTVSWYQQALGQGPQFIFQYYEEEERQRGNFPDRFSGHQFPNYSSELNVNALLLGDSALYLCASSASSGGNTGELFFGEGSRLTVL.

This clone was counted once. V gene TRBV14 combines with J gene TRBJ2-1, with 7 bases identical to TRBD2. Trimming at V came to 1 base and at J to 7 bases, leaving 16 bases not matched to a gene. The CDR3 has 18 amino acids. The V gene's germline CDR1 is SGHDN and CDR2 FVKESK. The CDR3 is CASSQAFGRALAANEQFF. The DNA of the CDR3 is TGTGCCAGCAGCCAAGCGTTTGGGAGGGCTCTAGCGGCGAATGAGCAGTTCTTC.

The CDR3, as DNA: TGTGCCAGTAGTATACTTCGTGGGGAGCTGTTTTTT. Its protein is CASSILRGELFF. This rearrangement joins TRBV19 to TRBJ2-2; no clear D gene. This CDR3 has 12 residues. The V and J ends lost 2 bases and 8 bases respectively, with 6 bases between them. Germline V lookup: CDR1 LNHDA, CDR2 SQIVND (reference sequence).

Written as DNA, the CDR3 is TGTGCCAGCAGTGGGGGTGTTCGACGGACCTATGGCTACACCTTC. As protein: CASSGGVRRTYGYTF. This rearrangement joins TRBV6-5 to TRBJ1-2; perhaps TRBD1 as D (5 bases). The CDR3 is 15 amino acids. Trimming removed 5 bases at V and 4 bases at J, with 17 bases between. Germline CDR1 MNHEY, CDR2 SVGAGI.

J is TRBJ2-3 and V is TRBV5-4; D is possibly TRBD1 (6 bases). From germline, CDR1 is SGHNT and CDR2 YYREEE (reference sequence). This CDR3 is 15 amino acids long. Trimming stripped 4 bases from V and 4 bases from J, with 16 bases between. CDR3 coding DNA: TGTGCCAGCAGCGCTACAGGGTACTCTGCAGATACGCAGTATTTT. Translating gives CASSATGYSADTQYF.

The rearrangement uses TRBV13 and TRBJ2-7; D perhaps matches TRBD1 (6 bases). Germline CDR1 is PRHDT and CDR2 is FYEKMQ (reference sequence). The length of the CDR3 is 13 residues. With 5 bases removed from V and 2 bases from J, the gap between germline ends came to 10 bases. The CDR3 loop reads CASSPGGPYEQYF. The CDR3 region has the DNA TGTGCCAGCAGCCCTGGGGGCCCCTACGAGCAGTACTTC.

V is TRBV29-1 and J is TRBJ1-2, with D possibly TRBD1 on 6 matching bases. The V end lost 3 bases, the J end lost 6 bases, and 14 bases lay between the germline ends. Germline CDR1 reads SQVTM; CDR2 reads ANQGSEA. This CDR3 has 13 amino acids. DNA of the CDR3: TGCAGCGTTGACAGGGGCGTCTCTGATGGCTACACCTTC. Translation: CSVDRGVSDGYTF.

V usage is TRBV7-3 and J usage is TRBJ2-5; D is undetermined. The CDR3 sequence is 15 residues long. Germline V gene data show CDR1 as SGHTA and CDR2 as FQGTGA. V gave up 0 bases and J gave up 4 bases, with 12 bases separating them. DNA for the CDR3: TGTGCCAGCAGCTTAACACAGCTTTACGGAGAGACCCAGTACTTC. Translation: CASSLTQLYGETQYF. The variable domain in full, completed from reference TRBV7-3 and TRBJ2-5, reads GAGVSQTPSNKVTEKGKYVELRCDPISGHTALYWYRQSLGQGPEFLIYFQGTGAADDSGLPNDRFFAVRPEGSVSTLKIQRTERGDSAVYLCASSLTQLYGETQYFGPGTRLLVL.

CDR3 nucleotide sequence: TGTGCCAGCAGTCTGTGGACTAGCTTCGATGAGCAGTTCTTC. It translates to CASSLWTSFDEQFF. The chain combines TRBV12-1 with TRBJ2-1; TRBD2, the table's D call, lacks a check against the DNA. TRBV12-1 is described as a pseudogene. The CDR3 contains 14 residues.

In this sample, this clone turned up once. The J gene is TRBJ1-1, the V gene TRBV2; no definite D call. The CDR3 runs 14 residues. CDR1 and CDR2 (germline): SNHLY, FYNNEI. The V and J ends lost 2 bases and 4 bases respectively, with 11 bases between them. For the CDR3, the DNA is TGTGCCAGCAGTGAACCCGGACTCCGCACTGAAGCTTTCTTT. This codes for CASSEPGLRTEAFF.

This clone was counted a few times. Here the CDR3 reads CASSAPGQGTYEQYF. DNA for the CDR3: TGTGCCAGCAGCGCCCCCGGACAGGGTACCTACGAGCAGTACTTC. The J gene is TRBJ2-7, the V gene TRBV7-9, with 8 bases aligning to TRBD1. Trimming took 5 bases from V and 2 from J; bases not matched to a gene: 8. The CDR3 consists of 15 residues. Germline V CDR1 and CDR2: SEHNR, FQNEAQ (reference sequence).

The V and J genes are TRBV27 and TRBJ2-7, with D possibly matching TRBD1 (6 bases). Trimming cost V 3 bases and J 6 bases, with 18 bases left between them. In germline, CDR1 is MNHEY, CDR2 SMNVEV (reference sequence). This CDR3 has 15 residues. The CDR3 spells CASSLLGTRALEQYF. DNA for the CDR3: TGTGCCAGCAGTTTGTTGGGGACAAGGGCTCTCGAGCAGTACTTC.

The genes are TRBV19 and TRBJ1-2; 11 nucleotides agree with TRBD1. There are 13 residues in the CDR3. Losses at the gene ends were 4 bases for V and 7 bases for J; bases not matched to a gene: 2. Germline CDR1 reads LNHDA; CDR2 reads SQIVND (reference sequence). The CDR3 DNA reads as TGTGCCAGTAGTACAGGACAGGGGGCTGGCTACACCTTC. This translates into CASSTGQGAGYTF.

The J gene is TRBJ2-7, the V gene TRBV19; D is possibly TRBD1 or TRBD2 (5 bases each). Germline V gives CDR1 LNHDA, CDR2 SQIVND (reference sequence). This CDR3 comprises 12 residues. V was trimmed by 10 bases and J by 3 bases, leaving 13 bases between them. The CDR3 here is CATTGTFYEQYF. CDR3 DNA sequence: TGTGCCACCACCGGGACGTTCTACGAGCAGTACTTC.

This sequence joins TRBV9 and TRBJ2-1, with TRBD1 as a possible D gene (8 bases). Trimming took 3 bases from V and 0 from J, leaving 16 bases between them. Germline CDR1 SGDLS, CDR2 YYNGEE. The CDR3 has 17 residues. In DNA form, the CDR3 reads TGTGCCAGCAGCGCTTTTCACAGGGGGGGCTCCTACAATGAGCAGTTCTTC. It specifies CASSAFHRGGSYNEQFF. The full variable domain, its missing parts supplied by reference TRBV9 and TRBJ2-1, is DSGVTQTPKHLITATGQRVTLRCSPRSGDLSVYWYQQSLDQGLQFLIQYYNGEERAKGNILERFSAQQFPDLHSELNLSSLELGDSALYFCASSAFHRGGSYNEQFFGPGTRLTVL.

The chain employs TRBV10-3 and TRBJ1-3; TRBD1 might be the D (5 bases). This CDR3 region has 13 residues. Germline V gene data show CDR1 as ENHRY and CDR2 as SYGVKD. V was shortened by 6 bases and J by 0 bases, with 6 bases between the two germline ends. CDR3 in amino acids: CAIRGDSGNTIYF. The CDR3 DNA reads as TGTGCCATCAGGGGGGACTCTGGAAACACCATATATTTT.

CDR3 DNA: TGTGCCAGCAGTTTATTCCACACAGGGGCCCTCTCCTACGAGCAGTACTTC. The encoded protein is CASSLFHTGALSYEQYF. The chain couples TRBV27 to TRBJ2-7; the match to TRBD1 covers 7 bases. The junction had 9 bases not matched to a gene; V was cut back by 1 base and J by 0 bases. CDR1 and CDR2 (germline): MNHEY, SMNVEV (reference sequence). The CDR3 is 17 amino acids.